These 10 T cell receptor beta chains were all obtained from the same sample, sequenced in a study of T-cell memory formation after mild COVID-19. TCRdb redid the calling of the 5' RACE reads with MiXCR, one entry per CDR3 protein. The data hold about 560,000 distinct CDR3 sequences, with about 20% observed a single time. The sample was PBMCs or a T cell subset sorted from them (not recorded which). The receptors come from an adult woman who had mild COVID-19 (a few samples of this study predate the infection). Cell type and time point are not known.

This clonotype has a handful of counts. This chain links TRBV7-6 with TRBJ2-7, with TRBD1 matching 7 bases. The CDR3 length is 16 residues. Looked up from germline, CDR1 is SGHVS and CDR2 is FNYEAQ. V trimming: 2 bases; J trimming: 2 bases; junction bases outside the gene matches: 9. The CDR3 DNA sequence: TGTGCCAGCAGCTTAACCGCTCGGGACAGTACCTACGAGCAGTACTTC. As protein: CASSLTARDSTYEQYF.

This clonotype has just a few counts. CDR3 loop: CASSEHPGLAGEQYF. DNA of the CDR3: TGTGCCAGCAGTGAACACCCGGGACTAGCGGGGGAGCAGTACTTC. This chain joins TRBV2 and TRBJ2-7; 13 positions match TRBD2. The germline gives CDR1 SNHLY, CDR2 FYNNEI. The CDR3 length is 15 residues. The V segment lost 2 bases and the J segment 7 bases; nucleotides outside the gene matches: 5.

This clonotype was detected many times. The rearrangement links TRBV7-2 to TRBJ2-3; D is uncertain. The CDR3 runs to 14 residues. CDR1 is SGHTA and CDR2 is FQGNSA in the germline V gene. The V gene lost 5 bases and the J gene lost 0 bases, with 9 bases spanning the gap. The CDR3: CASSPQSSTDTQYF. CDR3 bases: TGTGCCAGCAGCCCACAGTCTAGCACAGATACGCAGTATTTT.

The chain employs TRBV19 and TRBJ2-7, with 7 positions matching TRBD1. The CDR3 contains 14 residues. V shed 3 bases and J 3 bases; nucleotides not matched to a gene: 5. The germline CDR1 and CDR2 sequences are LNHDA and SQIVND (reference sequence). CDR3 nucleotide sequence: TGTGCCAGTAGTATCCAGGGGGAGAGCTACGAGCAGTACTTC. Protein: CASSIQGESYEQYF.

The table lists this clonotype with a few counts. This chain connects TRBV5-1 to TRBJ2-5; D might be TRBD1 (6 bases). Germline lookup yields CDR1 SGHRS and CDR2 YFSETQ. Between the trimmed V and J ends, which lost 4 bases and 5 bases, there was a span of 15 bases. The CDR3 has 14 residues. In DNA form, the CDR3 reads TGCGCCAGCAGCATGCAGGGGCGCGGGGAGACCCAGTACTTC. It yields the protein CASSMQGRGETQYF. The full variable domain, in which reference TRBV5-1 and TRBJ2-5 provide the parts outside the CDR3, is KAGVTQTPRYLIKTRGQQVTLSCSPISGHRSVSWYQQTPGQGLQFLFEYFSETQRNKGNFPGRFSGRQFSNSRSEMNVSTLELGDSALYLCASSMQGRGETQYFGPGTRLLVL.

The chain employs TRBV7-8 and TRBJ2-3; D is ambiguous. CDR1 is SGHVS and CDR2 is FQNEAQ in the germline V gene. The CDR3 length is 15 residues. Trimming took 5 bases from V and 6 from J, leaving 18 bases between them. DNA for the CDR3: TGTGCCAGCAGCCACTCGGGTCAGATGGGGGATACGCAGTATTTT. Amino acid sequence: CASSHSGQMGDTQYF.

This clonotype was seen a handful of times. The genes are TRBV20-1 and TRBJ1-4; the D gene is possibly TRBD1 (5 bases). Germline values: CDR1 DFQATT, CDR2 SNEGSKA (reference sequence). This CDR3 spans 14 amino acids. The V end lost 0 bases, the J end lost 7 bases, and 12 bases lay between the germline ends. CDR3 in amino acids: CSAREGGVAEKLFF. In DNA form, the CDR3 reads TGCAGTGCTAGAGAGGGGGGGGTCGCTGAAAAACTGTTTTTT.

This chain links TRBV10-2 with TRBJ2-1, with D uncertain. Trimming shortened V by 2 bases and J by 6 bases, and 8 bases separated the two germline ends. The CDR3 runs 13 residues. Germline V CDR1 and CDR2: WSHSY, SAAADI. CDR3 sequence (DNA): TGCGCCAGCAGTGAGGGTCGACTCAATGAGCAGTTCTTC. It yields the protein CASSEGRLNEQFF.

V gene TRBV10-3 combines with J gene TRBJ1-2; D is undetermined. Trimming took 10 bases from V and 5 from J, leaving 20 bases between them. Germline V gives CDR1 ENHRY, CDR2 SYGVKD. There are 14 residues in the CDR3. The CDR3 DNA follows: TGTGCCACCACCCAGTTGGGAGGCTCGTATGGCTACACCTTC. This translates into CATTQLGGSYGYTF.

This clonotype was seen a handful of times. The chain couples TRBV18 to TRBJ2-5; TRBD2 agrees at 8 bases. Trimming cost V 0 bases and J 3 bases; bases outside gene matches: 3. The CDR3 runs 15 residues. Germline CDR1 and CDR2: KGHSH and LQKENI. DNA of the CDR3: TGTGCCAGCTCACCACCCGGGACTAGGGAAGAGACCCAGTACTTC. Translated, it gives CASSPPGTREETQYF.